These 5 T cell receptor beta chains share one sample of origin, sequenced in a study of cytomegalovirus exposure and HLA in healthy donors. Primers for the PCR totalled 60 Vbeta and 13 Jbeta. Clones were read by immunoSEQ multiplex PCR, and TCRdb kept only the in-frame ones, dropping some. The data show around 200,000 clones, 75% to 90% seen once. The sequencing sample was made of PBMCs. These receptors were collected from a woman in her thirties in good health and CMV-seronegative.

This clone was counted a few times. The chain joins TRBV11-2 to TRBJ2-5; no definite D call. CDR3 size: 13 residues. Germline CDR1 is SGHAT and CDR2 is FQNNGV. Trimming cost V 4 bases and J 1 base, with 7 bases left between them. The CDR3 sequence: CASSYSGQETQYF. CDR3 nucleotides: TGTGCCAGCAGCTATAGTGGCCAAGAGACCCAGTACTTC.

V is TRBV4-2 and J is TRBJ1-4; TRBD1 matches at 10 bases. Germline V gene data show CDR1 as LGHNA and CDR2 as YNFKEQ. V shed 3 bases and J 6 bases; nucleotides not matched to a gene: 4. The CDR3 loop spans 15 amino acids. The CDR3 region has the DNA TGTGCCAGCAGCCATAATGACAGGGGGCATGAAAAACTGTTTTTT. Its protein product is CASSHNDRGHEKLFF.

V is TRBV5-4 and J is TRBJ2-1, with 9 bases identical to TRBD1. The CDR3 sequence is 12 residues long. Germline trimming cut 6 bases from V and 9 bases from J; bases unmatched to any gene: 4. Germline loops: CDR1 SGHNT, CDR2 YYREEE (reference sequence). Written as DNA, the CDR3 is TGTGCCAGCAAACTGGACAGGGGTGAGCAGTTCTTC. Encoded protein: CASKLDRGEQFF.

This chain connects TRBV30 to TRBJ1-1; perhaps TRBD1 as D (5 bases). The CDR3 contains 12 residues. In germline, CDR1 is GTSNPN, CDR2 SVGIG (reference sequence). CDR3 sequence (DNA): TGTGTCGAGGACGGGACTAACACTGAAGCTTTCTTT. Residues: CVEDGTNTEAFF.

J is TRBJ1-2 and V is TRBV28; 10 bases are a match to TRBD1. Germline lookup yields CDR1 MDHEN and CDR2 SYDVKM. V was clipped by 4 bases and J by 6 bases; unmatched bases: 8. This CDR3 has 15 residues. CDR3 in amino acids: CASSSIGTGVNGYTF. CDR3 in DNA: TGTGCCAGCAGTTCGATCGGGACAGGGGTAAATGGCTACACCTTC.